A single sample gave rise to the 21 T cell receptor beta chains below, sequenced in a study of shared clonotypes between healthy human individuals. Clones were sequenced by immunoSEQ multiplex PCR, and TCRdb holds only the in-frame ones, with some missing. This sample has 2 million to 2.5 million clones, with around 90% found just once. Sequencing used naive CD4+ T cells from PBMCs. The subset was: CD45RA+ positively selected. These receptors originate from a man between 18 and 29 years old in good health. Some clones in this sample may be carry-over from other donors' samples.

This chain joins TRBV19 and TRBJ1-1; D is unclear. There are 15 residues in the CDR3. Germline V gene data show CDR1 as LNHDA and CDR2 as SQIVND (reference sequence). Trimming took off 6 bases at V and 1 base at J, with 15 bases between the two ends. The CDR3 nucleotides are TGTGCCAGTAGAGAGCCCGGTAGCGGGAACACTGAAGCTTTCTTT. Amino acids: CASREPGSGNTEAFF. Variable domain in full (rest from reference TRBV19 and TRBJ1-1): DGGITQSPKYLFRKEGQNVTLSCEQNLNHDAMYWYRQDPGQGLRLIYYSQIVNDFQKGDIAEGYSVSREKKESFPLTVTSAQKNPTAFYLCASREPGSGNTEAFFGQGTRLTVV.

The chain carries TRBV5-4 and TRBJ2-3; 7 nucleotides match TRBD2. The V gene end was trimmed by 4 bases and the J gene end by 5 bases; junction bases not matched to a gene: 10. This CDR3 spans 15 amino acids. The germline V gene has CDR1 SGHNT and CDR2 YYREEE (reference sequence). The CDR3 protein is CASSTDPGGVDTQYF. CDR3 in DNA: TGTGCCAGCAGCACGGATCCGGGGGGAGTAGATACGCAGTATTTT.

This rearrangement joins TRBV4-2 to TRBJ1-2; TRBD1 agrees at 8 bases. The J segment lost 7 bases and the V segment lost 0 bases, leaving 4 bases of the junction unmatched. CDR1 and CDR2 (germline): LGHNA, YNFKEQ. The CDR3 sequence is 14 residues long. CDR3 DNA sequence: TGTGCCAGCAGCCAAGATCAGGACAGGGCTGGCTACACCTTC. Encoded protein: CASSQDQDRAGYTF.

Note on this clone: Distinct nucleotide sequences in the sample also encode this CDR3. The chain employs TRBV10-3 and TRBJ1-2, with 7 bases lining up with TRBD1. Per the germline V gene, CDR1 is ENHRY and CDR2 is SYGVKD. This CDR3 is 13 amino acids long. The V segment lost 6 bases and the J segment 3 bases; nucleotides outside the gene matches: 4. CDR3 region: CAIRGTGDYGYTF. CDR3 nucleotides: TGTGCCATCAGGGGAACAGGGGACTATGGCTACACCTTC.

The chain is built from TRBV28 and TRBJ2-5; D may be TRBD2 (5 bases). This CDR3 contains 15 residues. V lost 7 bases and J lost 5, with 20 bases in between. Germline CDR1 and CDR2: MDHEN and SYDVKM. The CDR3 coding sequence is TGTGCCAGCAATCTTCCCGGCGCTAGGGAGGAGACCCAGTACTTC. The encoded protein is CASNLPGAREETQYF.

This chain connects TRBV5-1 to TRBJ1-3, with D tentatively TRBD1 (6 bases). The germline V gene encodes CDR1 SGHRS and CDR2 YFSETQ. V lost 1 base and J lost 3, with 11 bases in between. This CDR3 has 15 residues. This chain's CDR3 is CASSLTGASGNTIYF. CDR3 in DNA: TGCGCCAGCAGCTTGACGGGGGCGAGTGGAAACACCATATATTTT.

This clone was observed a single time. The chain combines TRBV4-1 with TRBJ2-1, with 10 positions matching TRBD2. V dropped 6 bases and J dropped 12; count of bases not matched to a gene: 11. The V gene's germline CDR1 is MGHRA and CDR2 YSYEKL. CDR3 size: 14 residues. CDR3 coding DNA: TGCGCCAGCAGGGGACTAGCGCGGGTAGCGAGGCAGTTCTTC. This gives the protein CASRGLARVARQFF.

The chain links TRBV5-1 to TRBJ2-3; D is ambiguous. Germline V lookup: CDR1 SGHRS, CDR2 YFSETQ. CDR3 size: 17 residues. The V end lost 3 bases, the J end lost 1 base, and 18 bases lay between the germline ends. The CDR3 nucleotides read TGCGCCAGCAGCTACAACACGCTGAATGGGGGCACAGATACGCAGTATTTT. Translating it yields CASSYNTLNGGTDTQYF.

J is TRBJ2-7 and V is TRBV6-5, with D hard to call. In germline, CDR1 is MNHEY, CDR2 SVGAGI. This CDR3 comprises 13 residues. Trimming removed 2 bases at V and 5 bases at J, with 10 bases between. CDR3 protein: CASSYDPLDEQYF. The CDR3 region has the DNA TGTGCCAGCAGTTACGATCCCCTTGACGAGCAGTACTTC.

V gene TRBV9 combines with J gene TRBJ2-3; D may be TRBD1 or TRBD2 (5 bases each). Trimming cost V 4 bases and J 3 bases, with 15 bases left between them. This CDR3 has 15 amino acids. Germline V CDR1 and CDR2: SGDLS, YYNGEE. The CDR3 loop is CASSTGGFGTDTQYF. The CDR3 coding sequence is TGTGCCAGCAGCACTGGGGGATTTGGTACAGATACGCAGTATTTT.

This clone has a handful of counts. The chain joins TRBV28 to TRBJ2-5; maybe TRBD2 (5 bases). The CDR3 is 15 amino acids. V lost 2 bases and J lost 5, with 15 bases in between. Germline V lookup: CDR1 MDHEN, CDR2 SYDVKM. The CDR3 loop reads CASSLLEVSVETQYF. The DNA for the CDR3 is TGTGCCAGCAGTTTACTGGAAGTTAGCGTGGAGACCCAGTACTTC.

For the CDR3, the DNA is TGCAGCGTGTTAGGACAGGGGGCGACCTATGGCTACACCTTC. Protein sequence: CSVLGQGATYGYTF. The chain recombines TRBV29-1 with TRBJ1-2, with TRBD1 matching 11 bases. J was trimmed by 4 bases and V by 6 bases; bases with no gene match: 7. From germline, CDR1 is SQVTM and CDR2 ANQGSEA. The CDR3 extends over 14 amino acids. The entire variable domain, with the rest obtained from reference TRBV29-1 and TRBJ1-2, is as follows: SAVISQKPSRDICQRGTSLTIQCQVDSQVTMMFWYRQQPGQSLTLIATANQGSEATYESGFVIDKFPISRPNLTFSTLTVSNMSPEDSSIYLCSVLGQGATYGYTFGSGTRLTVV.

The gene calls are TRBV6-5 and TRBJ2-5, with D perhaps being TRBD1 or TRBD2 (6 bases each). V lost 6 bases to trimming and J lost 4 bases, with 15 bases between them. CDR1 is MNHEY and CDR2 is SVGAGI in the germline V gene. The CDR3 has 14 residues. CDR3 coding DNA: TGTGCCAGCAGGAGGGGGATGGGGGGAGAGACCCAGTACTTC. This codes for CASRRGMGGETQYF.

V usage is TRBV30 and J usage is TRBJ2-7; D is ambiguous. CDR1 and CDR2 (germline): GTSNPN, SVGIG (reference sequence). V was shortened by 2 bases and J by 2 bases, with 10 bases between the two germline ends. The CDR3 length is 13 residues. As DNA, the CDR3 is TGTGCCTGGAGTATTGGCGGCCCCTACGAGCAGTACTTC. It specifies CAWSIGGPYEQYF.

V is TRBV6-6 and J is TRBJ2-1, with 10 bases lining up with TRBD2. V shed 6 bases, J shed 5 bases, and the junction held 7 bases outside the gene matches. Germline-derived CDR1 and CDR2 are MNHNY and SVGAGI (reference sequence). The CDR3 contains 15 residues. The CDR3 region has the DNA TGTGCCAGCAGAGCCAGGACTAGCGGAGACAATGAGCAGTTCTTC. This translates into CASRARTSGDNEQFF.

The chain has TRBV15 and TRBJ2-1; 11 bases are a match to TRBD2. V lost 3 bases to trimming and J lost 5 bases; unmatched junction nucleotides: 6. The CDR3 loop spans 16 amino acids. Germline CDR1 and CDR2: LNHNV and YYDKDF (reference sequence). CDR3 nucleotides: TGTGCCACCAGCAGTGATAGCGGGAGGGTCGACAATGAGCAGTTCTTC. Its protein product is CATSSDSGRVDNEQFF.

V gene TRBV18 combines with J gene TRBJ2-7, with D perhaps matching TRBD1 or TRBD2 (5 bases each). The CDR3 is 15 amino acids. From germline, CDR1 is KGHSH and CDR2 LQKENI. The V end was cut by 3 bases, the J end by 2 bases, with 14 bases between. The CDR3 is CASSPPGPTTYEQYF. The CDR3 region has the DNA TGTGCCAGCTCACCTCCGGGACCGACCACCTACGAGCAGTACTTC.

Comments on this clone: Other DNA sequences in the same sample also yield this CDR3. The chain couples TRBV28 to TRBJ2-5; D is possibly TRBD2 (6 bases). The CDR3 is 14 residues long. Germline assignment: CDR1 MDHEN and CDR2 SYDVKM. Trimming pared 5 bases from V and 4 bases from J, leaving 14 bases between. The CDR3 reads CASSSPGVGETQYF. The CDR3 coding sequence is TGTGCCAGCAGTAGTCCGGGAGTAGGAGAGACCCAGTACTTC.

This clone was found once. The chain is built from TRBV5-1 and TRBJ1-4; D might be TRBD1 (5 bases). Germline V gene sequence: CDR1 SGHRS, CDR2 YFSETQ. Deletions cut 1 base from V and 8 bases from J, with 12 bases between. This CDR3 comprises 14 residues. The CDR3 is CASSLNRPEEKLFF. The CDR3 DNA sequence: TGCGCCAGCAGCTTGAACAGGCCAGAAGAAAAACTGTTTTTT.

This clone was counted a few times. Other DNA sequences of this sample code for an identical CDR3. This CDR3 reads CASSDYNEQFF. CDR3 in DNA: TGTGCCAGCAGCGACTACAATGAGCAGTTCTTC. The chain is built from TRBV27 and TRBJ2-1, with D unclear. Germline V lookup: CDR1 MNHEY, CDR2 SMNVEV (reference sequence). The CDR3 runs to 11 residues. Trimming pared 6 bases from V and 3 bases from J, leaving 3 bases between.

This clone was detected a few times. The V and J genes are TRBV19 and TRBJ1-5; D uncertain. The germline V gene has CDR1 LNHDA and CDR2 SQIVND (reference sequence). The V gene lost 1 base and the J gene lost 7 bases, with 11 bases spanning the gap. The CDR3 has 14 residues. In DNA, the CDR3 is TGTGCCAGTAGTATAGGCCGGATCGGACAGCCCCAGCATTTT. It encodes CASSIGRIGQPQHF.